In this sample, the clone carrying this TCR beta chain turned up a few times. The data stem from a study of HIV-infected children after antiretroviral therapy interruption. Background on the study: EBV and CMV exposure was recorded in most children. Samples from the continuous-treatment group were taken at weeks 0, 48 and 150. Weeks 0, 12, interruption end (24 or 48), and about 3 years post-study gave interruption-arm samples.

Trimming cost V 4 bases and J 2 bases, with 16 bases left between them. Germline V gives CDR1 LNHNV, CDR2 YYDKDF (reference sequence). This CDR3 contains 16 residues. As to treatment: PENTA 11 planned treatment interruption arm or continuous ART arm. Sorting from thawed PBMCs isolated memory CD8+ CD45RO+ CD45RA- T cells. A 3' RACE protocol on RNA, with unique molecular identifiers, produced the TCR library. TCRdb processed the 3' RACE reads anew with MiXCR; each CDR3 protein has one entry. The sample consists of about 15,000 distinct CDR3 sequences, 3% to 3.5% of them appearing once. This chain connects TRBV15 to TRBJ2-3, with a tentative D call TRBD1 (5 bases). The input for sequencing was CD45RO+ CD8+ T cells from PBMCs, pooled from several time points, taken from a donor given antiretroviral therapy, either interrupted or continuous. Subset indicated: memory CD8+ CD45RO+ CD45RA- T cells. This sequence originates from a pool of human donors with HIV. In nucleotides, the CDR3 is TGTGCCACCAGCACCCTGACAGCGATACCCACAGATACGCAGTATTTT. This sequence encodes CATSTLTAIPTDTQYF.